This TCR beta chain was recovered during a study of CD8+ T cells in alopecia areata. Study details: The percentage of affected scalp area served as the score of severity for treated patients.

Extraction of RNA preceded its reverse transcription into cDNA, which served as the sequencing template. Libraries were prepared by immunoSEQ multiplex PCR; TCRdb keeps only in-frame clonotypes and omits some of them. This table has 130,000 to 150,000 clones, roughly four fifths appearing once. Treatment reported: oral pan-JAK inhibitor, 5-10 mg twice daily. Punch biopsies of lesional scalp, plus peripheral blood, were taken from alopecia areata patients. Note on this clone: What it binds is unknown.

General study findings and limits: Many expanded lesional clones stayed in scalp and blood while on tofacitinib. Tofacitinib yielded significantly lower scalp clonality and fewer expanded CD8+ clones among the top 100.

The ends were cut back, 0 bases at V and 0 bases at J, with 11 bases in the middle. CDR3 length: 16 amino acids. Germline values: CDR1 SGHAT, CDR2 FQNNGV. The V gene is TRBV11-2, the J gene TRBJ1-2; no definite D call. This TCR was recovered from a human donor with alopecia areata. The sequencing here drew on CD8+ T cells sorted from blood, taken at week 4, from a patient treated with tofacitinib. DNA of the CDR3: TGTGCCAGCAGCTTAGAATTAGGCCAAGCTAACTATGGCTACACCTTC. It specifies CASSLELGQANYGYTF.